This T cell receptor beta chain is from a study of cytomegalovirus exposure and HLA in healthy donors (dated by TCRdb to the late 2010s). In terms of the full investigation: An earlier analysis of roughly 570 of the donors reported around 280 Gb of sequence data and around 110 million unique TCR beta sequences obtained from some 200 million T cells. An early release that covered several hundred HLA-typed donors contained approximately 300 gigabases of sequencing data and around 80 million unique TCR sequences. Of the roughly 400 genotyped donors, 65% to 90% fell in the genetic ancestry cluster associated with self-reported Caucasian donors. The study aimed to test whether cataloging public T cell receptors could reveal signatures of past pathogen exposure. The T cell repertoires of several hundred subjects were profiled by immunosequencing and related to cytomegalovirus serostatus. Along with the roughly 670-subject first cohort, a separate validation cohort of approximately 110 different subjects was used. To predict cytomegalovirus infection status, the study combined high-throughput TCR immunosequencing, statistical association of individual TCRs with disease status, and machine learning. A later analysis re-analyzed previously published TCR beta repertoires from about 730 donors and added high-resolution HLA genotyping to study TCR occurrence patterns. In the later analysis, no new phenotypic data were used to find candidate immune exposures; instead, reliance was placed on TCR beta sequences and their occurrence across donors. To decide whether each TCR beta V gene segment behaved as functional or pseudogenic, an earlier analysis of approximately 590 of the donors relied on high-throughput TCR beta sequencing. Donor age, sex, ethnicity and CMV serostatus were collected together with the repertoire data. A later genetic analysis took genome-wide SNP genotypes for about 65% of the 666 donors and used that subset as a discovery cohort. Every discovery cohort repertoire had been produced on one sequencing platform. Class I and class II HLA loci were covered by the typing at four-digit resolution. The number of donors typed differed by locus, with roughly 620-630 for A, B, C, DRB1 and DQB1, around 560 for DQA1, approximately 570 for DPA1, and around 450 for DPB1. Four to six DR-DQ haplotypes were handled as single units for association and clustering because linkage in the cohort was strong. On average, over 200,000 unique TCR beta nucleotide sequences were sequenced per donor among roughly 430 genotyped donors of the cohort, with roughly a sixth of those sequences being non-productive.

This clone was seen just once. The target of this receptor is not known. Within one base of it there is no much larger clone, and no base qualities were kept. In total, just over 650 healthy bone marrow donors made up the cohort. At the time of sampling, all cohort members were nominally healthy, though unrecorded immune exposures were likely present. The donor was CMV seropositive and was included in the group of 289 seropositive cohort members. Each donor provided a peripheral blood sample, and peripheral blood mononuclear cells were used for TCR beta sequencing. The Qiagen DNeasy Blood Extraction Kit was used to extract genomic DNA from the blood cell samples. The method was the immunoSEQ multiplex PCR assay. For the multiplex PCR, a mixture combining 60 forward primers for TCR Vbeta segments and 13 reverse primers for TCR Jbeta segments was used. The CDR3 region of rearranged TCR beta genes was amplified from genomic DNA with a multiplex PCR assay. Amplified TCR beta libraries were sequenced as 87-base-pair reads on the Illumina HiSeq System. In the paper's pipeline: A later analysis tallied about 77 million unique TCR beta chains across the 660 or so repertoires, and some 12 million of those chains were shared by two or more donors. Raw reads were error-corrected and collapsed into unique sequences with a nearest-neighbor algorithm that merged closely related sequences to remove PCR and sequencing errors. Alignment of CDR3 sequences to IMGT reference sequences was used to assign V, D and J gene segments. For a sequence to be retained, a match of at least six nucleotides was required to both a V gene segment and a J gene segment. A rearrangement was called productive if the CDR3 had no stop codons and remained in frame with V and J, and every other rearrangement was called non-productive. Following IMGT convention, CDR3 was defined as the stretch from the second conserved V-encoded cysteine to the conserved J-encoded phenylalanine. The earlier analysis of some 580 of the donors excluded any sequence lacking an unambiguous match to a single V gene segment. In an earlier analysis of approximately 560 of the donors, a V segment was called functional when productive rearrangements were above 56.7%, and segregating when the standard deviation between donors exceeded 5%. To diagnose cytomegalovirus status from the catalog of TCR beta chain sequences, a statistical classification framework was built. In a later analysis, V and J genes were assigned by comparing TCR nucleotide sequences against IMGT/GENE-DB human TR gene sequences. In a later analysis, CDR3 sequences and most-parsimonious VDJ recombination scenarios were assigned using the TCRdist pipeline. In a later analysis, each TCR beta chain was defined by its CDR3 amino acid sequence together with its V-gene family, and reads lacking a unique V-gene family were excluded. To address suspected cross-contamination and a sequencing artifact, a later analysis removed approximately 590 highly shared, low-generation-probability nucleotide sequences. A later analysis calculated a clonal expansion index for each public chain from normalized within-repertoire ranks of inferred template counts. Generation probabilities in a later analysis came from a VDJ recombination model fitted to out-of-frame rearrangements, and those results were checked against IGoR. A later analysis scored TCR-TCR, TCR-HLA and TCR-CMV co-occurrence with hypergeometric tests, applying a repertoire-size bias correction to TCR pairs. To estimate false discovery rates, a later analysis permuted the HLA or CMV assignments 20 times. In a later analysis, co-occurring TCRs were grouped using DBSCAN, with TCRdist sequence similarity added in when clustering inside HLA-allele-positive subsets. Repertoires with fewer than 30,000 or more than 120,000 public chains were left out of co-occurrence clustering, as were four to six repertoires with anomalous nucleotide sharing. As stored in TCRdb, this immuneACCESS dataset retains in-frame rearrangements with V and J assigned. A fraction of the clones does not appear; measured against another copy, unresolved V genes explain less than half of the discrepancy, and the remainder lacks a known reason. V and J calls and clone size are those listed in that table; D and trimming were worked out from the DNA. For this sample there are under 140,000 clones; more than 70% appear just once. The top ten clonotypes cover 2.5% to 3.5% of the sample.

Study-wide conclusions, independent of this receptor: In the study, approximately 160 TCR beta chains were listed as associated with cytomegalovirus. Immune exposure information for the cohort was limited to CMV serostatus. The earlier analysis of 587 of the donors excluded about 16 rarely observed V segments, including chromosome 9 orphons, because counts were too low. The classifier was reported to diagnose cytomegalovirus status with high specificity and sensitivity in both the original cohort and the validation cohort. According to the authors, the approach could potentially be generalized to other disease states and immunological phenotypes. According to a later analysis, TCR association rates differed among HLA loci, with DRB1 alleles showing the most associated TCRs and HLA-C alleles showing the fewest. In a later analysis, HLA-associated TCR beta chains showed more clonal expansion and lower generation probabilities than non-associated chains that were equally common. Most TCR sequences were seen in very few donors, while some public TCRs were found in many individuals. At a false discovery rate of 0.05, a later analysis linked about 16,000 TCR beta sequences to specific HLA alleles. Assigning TCR associations to individual alleles was difficult when HLA alleles, especially DR and DQ, strongly co-occurred. Some IMGT-functional V segments, including TRBV6-2 and TRBV6-3, could not be told apart with the 87-base-pair reads, so those segments were excluded. A cluster of highly shared sequence variants was judged likely to be a technical artifact of the sequencing pipeline. According to a later analysis, most CMV-associated TCR beta chains appeared to be HLA-restricted, and the HLA associations seemed to be driven largely by CMV exposure. Only TCR beta chains were sequenced in this cohort, and the absence of alpha or paired-chain data limited detectable features. In an earlier analysis of about 550 of the donors, most TCR beta V segments were observed in productive rearrangements about 90% or about 30% of the time, broadly matching IMGT annotations. A further reported finding was that TCR beta sequences accurately predicted the HLA-A and HLA-B alleles for most subjects in the first cohort. According to a later analysis, parvovirus B19, influenza, CMV and Epstein-Barr virus appeared linked to several top co-occurrence clusters. Roughly uniform sequencing depth across donors was assumed in presence/absence analyses, although this assumption may not hold. Because HLA typing was unavailable for some donors at each locus, only the typed subset was used in association tests. According to a later genetic analysis, donors in an Asian-associated ancestry cluster had fewer N-insertions in productive TCRs than the roughly 670-donor mean. Three of the identified cytomegalovirus-associated TCR beta chains were confirmed in vitro to be specific for cytomegalovirus antigens. An association between a missense DCLRE1C variant and V-gene and J-gene trimming of TCR beta chains was found in a later genetic analysis and replicated in an independent cohort. Correlated functional status among segregating V segments might be attributable to linkage disequilibrium, but an unknown experimental factor could not be ruled out.

The CDR3 runs 18 residues from the cysteine to the phenylalanine. CDR3 DNA only is kept here, 54 bases in frame from base 1. CDR1 and CDR2 are drawn from the germline V gene: SGHTA, FQGTGA. V is pruned by 5 bases and J by 6 bases, leaving 18 bases of the junction without a gene match. Sequences were obtained from PBMCs. The TCR originated in a woman in her sixties or seventies in good health and CMV-seropositive. Here the chain combines TRBV7-3 and TRBJ2-2, and 7 bases in between align with TRBD1. The nucleotides read TGTGCCAGCAGCGGCGACCTCGGGACAGTTAACCGCGCCGGGGAGCTGTTTTTT. It specifies CASSGDLGTVNRAGELFF. Extended through the reference TRBV7-3 and TRBJ2-2 proteins, this CDR3 yields the full variable domain: GAGVSQTPSNKVTEKGKYVELRCDPISGHTALYWYRQSLGQGPEFLIYFQGTGAADDSGLPNDRFFAVRPEGSVSTLKIQRTERGDSAVYLCASSGDLGTVNRAGELFFGEGSRLTVL.